This T cell receptor beta chain appears in the sequencing data of a study of T cells in Graves' hyperthyroidism and ophthalmopathy. Findings and limits, study-wide: Among thyroid clonotypes expanded above 0.001, most also appeared in blood.

What was amplified from RNA transcripts were TCR beta CDR3 regions. HTBI primers drove first-round RT-PCR of the TCR CDR3. In TCRdb, the multiplex PCR reads were re-called with MiXCR into one record per CDR3 protein. The sample contains about 600,000 distinct CDR3 sequences, roughly 15% of which appear only once. PBMCs were derived from about 10 ml fresh peripheral blood. On this clonotype: Its specificity is unknown.

This CDR3 has 13 amino acids. Germline V gives CDR1 SQVTM, CDR2 ANQGSEA. The V gene lost 3 bases and the J gene lost 4 bases, with 10 bases spanning the gap. The sample consisted of blood. This TCR was recovered from a woman between 40 and 50 years old with Graves' ophthalmopathy. The chain carries TRBV29-1 and TRBJ2-1; D possibly uses TRBD1 or TRBD2 (5 bases each). The CDR3 region is CSVEWDGYNEQFF. In DNA form, the CDR3 reads TGCAGCGTTGAGTGGGACGGGTACAATGAGCAGTTCTTC.